This record covers a single T cell receptor beta chain. Its target antigen remains unknown. No per-base quality is available; no much larger clone lies one base away. The data are from a study of post-analysis software for immune sequencing data (dated by TCRdb to 2014 to 2015). Describing the broader study: The recorded disease courses included relapsing-remitting, secondary progressive and progressive-relapsing multiple sclerosis, and some patients had no subtype annotation. The multiple sclerosis patient repertoires were compared with roughly twelve previously published healthy control repertoires from donors aged 6 to 25 years. A subset of samples was prepared in parallel using single-end sample barcoding, then pooled and co-amplified after Illumina adapter ligation.

On the study overall, not on this receptor specifically: Significantly higher frequencies in patients than in controls were found for a few TRBV segments, including TRBV5-6, TRBV5-1 and TRBV20-1. The multiple sclerosis patient group was slightly younger than the control group. Multiple sclerosis patients had significantly lower normalized Chao1 diversity than controls, a result that suggests substantial peripheral T-cell clonal expansion. Direct clustering with F measure revealed strong co-clustering of samples prepared in the same batch, which led to a batch-effect correction.

To demonstrate the VDJtools post-analysis software, the study profiled TCR beta repertoires from the peripheral blood of about a dozen young patients with multiple sclerosis. The patients with multiple sclerosis were children and adolescents between roughly 6 and 17 years of age. Inclusive of the bounding cysteine and phenylalanine, the CDR3 is 14 residues long. Only the CDR3 portion is preserved as DNA: 42 bases, with reading frame beginning at the first base. The germline V gene yields SGHTA for CDR1 and FQGNSA for CDR2. Trimming removed 1 base from V and 1 base from J, leaving 7 bases between the germline ends. Receptor amplification or capture employed PCR. Instrument on record: Illumina HiSeq 2500. Unique molecular identifiers were incorporated into TCR beta cDNA libraries to reduce PCR and sequencing biases. Per 1 to 10 million input T cells, some 500,000 cDNA molecules were obtained, such that each molecule approximated one T cell. The patient libraries were prepared and sequenced using the same protocol as the earlier healthy control dataset. Within a given batch, samples were prepared together, multiplexed and sequenced on the same HiSeq lane. The published analysis was carried out like this. MIGEC was used to process the raw barcoded reads, and molecular identifier groups with only a single read were discarded before consensus assembly and CDR3 extraction. Clonotype tables were post-analysed with VDJtools, normalizing diversity by down-sampling all datasets to the smallest sample size. To correct batch-related cross-sample contamination, repertoire overlap clustering matched CDR3 amino acid sequences but not nucleotide sequences. TCRdb reprocessing: public reads trimmed at Q25 with fastp, clones called with MiXCR, in-frame beta chains kept. A single entry per CDR3 protein holds the most common genes and DNA from its merged rows. These V and J calls rely on TCRdb rather than the paper's analysis. The sample profile shows approximately 630,000 distinct CDR3 sequences; 59% of them were found once. The biggest ten clones account for approximately 11% of the sample.

Material: blood. The receptor comes from a girl aged 2-15 years with multiple sclerosis. The chain employs TRBV7-2 and TRBJ2-5; a weak D assignment points to TRBD2 (6 bases agree). The nucleotides are TGTGCCAGCAGCTTAGTAGCGGCCCAAGAGACCCAGTACTTC. Its coded protein is CASSLVAAQETQYF.